Listed below are T cell receptor beta chains from one sample, sequenced in a study of blood T cells in healthy people across ages. TCRdb fed the 5' RACE reads into MiXCR, producing one record per CDR3 protein. This sample has under 1,000,000 distinct CDR3 sequences; approximately 35% occur once, and the top ten carry 10% to 15%. The sequenced sample was blood. The origin of the receptors is a young man in good health. The conserved cysteine and the conserved F or W are not part of the CDR3 here.

CDR3: SAKRTGRGETQY; V: TRBV29-1
CDR3: SARDFGDPGQPQH; V: TRBV20-1
CDR3: SVGETDEQY; V: TRBV29-1
CDR3: ASSLTWTEGGSGANVLT; V: TRBV4-3
CDR3: ASSPGTSDEQF; V: TRBV6-2/TRBV6-3
CDR3: ASSPPAGWAYGYT; V: TRBV18
CDR3: ASSPTGGHCEKLF; V: TRBV9
CDR3: ASSRRGRYEQY; V: TRBV12-3/TRBV12-4
CDR3: ASSDKAGSYNEQF; V: TRBV10-2
CDR3: ASSLTGASSYNSPLH; V: TRBV4-1
CDR3: SARLPGGGGTDTQY; V: TRBV20-1
CDR3: ASSLSLGRNEQF; V: TRBV27
CDR3: ASRRWGTPEETQY; V: TRBV7-2
CDR3: ASSHTGLSGPQH; V: TRBV4-1
CDR3: ASRQGHLMGNQPQH; V: TRBV12-3/TRBV12-4
CDR3: ASSPGQSPYEQY; V: TRBV7-2
CDR3: SAVNVRENYGYT; V: TRBV20-1
CDR3: AISEVGREETQY; V: TRBV10-3
CDR3: ATSRVSSNQPQH; V: TRBV15
CDR3: SAASDRDSYNEQF; V: TRBV20-1
CDR3: ASSYKGGANQPQH; V: TRBV6-2/TRBV6-3
CDR3: ASSLWRGTNSPLH; V: TRBV7-2
CDR3: ASHHRGRNTGELF; V: TRBV7-8
CDR3: ASSHLGQGGNGYT; V: TRBV5-5
CDR3: ASSMGQGAGQPQH; V: TRBV5-5
CDR3: SARDRLGLDLIEQY; V: TRBV20-1
CDR3: ASSLAYGQDTEAF; V: TRBV5-1
CDR3: ASPNPPGYNEQY; V: TRBV4-1
CDR3: ASSQYGTGELF; V: TRBV4-1
CDR3: ASSQDYVKGSWSSPLH; V: TRBV4-2
CDR3: ASSFTGGSGTDTQY; V: TRBV2
CDR3: ASSSTGVPFSGYT; V: TRBV4-1
CDR3: ASSPWGSYGYT; V: TRBV11-2
CDR3: ASSLEARGGSTDTQY; V: TRBV28
CDR3: ASRALQGNTGELF; V: TRBV6-1